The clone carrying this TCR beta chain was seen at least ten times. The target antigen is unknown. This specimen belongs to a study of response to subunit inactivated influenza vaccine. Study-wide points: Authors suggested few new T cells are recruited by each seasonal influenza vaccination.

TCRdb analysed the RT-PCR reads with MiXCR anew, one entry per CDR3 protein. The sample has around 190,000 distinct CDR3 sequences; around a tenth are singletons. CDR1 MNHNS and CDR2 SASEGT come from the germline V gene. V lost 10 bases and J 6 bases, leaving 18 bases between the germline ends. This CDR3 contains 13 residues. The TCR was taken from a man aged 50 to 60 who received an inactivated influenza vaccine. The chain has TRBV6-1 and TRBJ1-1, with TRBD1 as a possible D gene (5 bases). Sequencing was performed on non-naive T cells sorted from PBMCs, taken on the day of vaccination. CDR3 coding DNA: TGTGCCACCACTACGGGGGAGAGAGCTGAAGCTTTCTTT. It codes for CATTTGERAEAFF.